This T cell receptor beta chain was profiled in a study of T-cell reconstitution after alpha-beta-depleted transplantation in children. The germline V gene encodes CDR1 SEHNR and CDR2 FQNEAQ (reference sequence). This CDR3 contains 15 residues. Germline trimming cut 2 bases from V and 5 bases from J; bases unmatched to any gene: 8. Whole-study findings and limits: There were some patients whose high TCRbeta diversity at day 60 came from surviving recipient T cells and thymic progenitors. After transplant, at about two months, alpha-beta T cells were reportedly derived from several hundred expanded graft clones. From newly produced T cells came most of the T-cell counts and diversity one year after transplant.

Concerning this clonotype itself: The antigen is undetermined.

Construction of the TCRbeta library involved unique molecular identifiers. A single record per CDR3 protein comes from TCRdb applying MiXCR to the PCR reads. Among roughly 100,000 distinct CDR3 sequences listed, approximately 6% were seen once. This clonotype originated in a female patient aged 2 to 10 who had a stem cell transplant for Fanconi anemia, so the T cells may come from the graft donor. The genes are TRBV7-9 and TRBJ1-1, with 7 bases identical to TRBD1. The sample here was PBMCs, mostly from graft donor cells, taken 60 days after TCRalphabeta/CD19-depleted stem cell transplant. In DNA, the CDR3 is TGTGCCAGCAGCTTACCGAGACAGGGTTGGACTGAAGCTTTCTTT. The encoded protein is CASSLPRQGWTEAFF.